This TCR beta chain was captured by sequencing in a study of early T cells in non-severe SARS-CoV-2 infection. Attachment of unique molecular identifiers to individual cDNA molecules was performed. TCRdb used MiXCR to reprocess the 5' RACE reads, holding one entry per CDR3 protein. Of around 55,000 distinct CDR3 sequences listed, around 14% are singletons. Germline V gene data show CDR1 as SGHRS and CDR2 as YFSETQ. CDR3 length: 15 residues. J gave up 2 bases and V 4 bases, and 3 bases lay outside the gene matches. The rearrangement joins TRBV5-1 to TRBJ2-7; 13 bases align to TRBD2. The specimen was whole blood, collected at baseline. The receptor was isolated from an adult who was a healthcare worker with PCR-confirmed SARS-CoV-2 infection or an uninfected control (not recorded which). The CDR3 loop is CASSLGLAGAYEQYF. The CDR3 coding sequence is TGCGCCAGCAGCCTAGGACTAGCGGGGGCCTACGAGCAGTACTTC.